Listed below are T cell receptor beta chains from one sample, sequenced in a study of blood T cells in healthy people across ages. A single record per CDR3 protein comes from TCRdb applying MiXCR to the 5' RACE reads. This sample has under 950,000 distinct CDR3 sequences, with about 24% found just once. The sample consisted of blood. The receptors derive from a man between 65 and 85 years old in good health. CDR3s leave out the opening cysteine and the closing phenylalanine or tryptophan. The order of the fields is CDR3 length, V gene, J gene, CDR3 protein.

15	TRBV5-1	TRBJ1-1	ASSLVGEGARNTEAF
14	TRBV7-9	TRBJ2-1	ASSSLLLAGADEQF
10	TRBV6-1	TRBJ2-1	ASSVRVREQF
12	TRBV29-1	TRBJ1-4	SVEPIERNEKLF
11	TRBV20-1	TRBJ1-2	SARRVANYGYT
12	TRBV7-9	TRBJ1-5	ASSPRTELLPQH
13	TRBV18	TRBJ1-2	ASSPPPRTDYGYT
13	TRBV24-1	TRBJ2-3	ATSPSSGGIDTQY
12	TRBV20-1	TRBJ1-4	SAGDRVVDEKLF
13	TRBV7-9	TRBJ2-4	ASSRLRDSKNIQY
13	TRBV14	TRBJ1-2	ASSQVLGANYGYT
12	TRBV20-1	TRBJ1-1	SALLDRLNTEAF
15	TRBV20-1	TRBJ2-1	SASRGLGGTSTGEQF
12	TRBV14	NA	ASSQDRRGEAQY
12	TRBV9	TRBJ1-2	ASTWTGESYGYT
11	TRBV3-1	TRBJ1-2	ASSQGQKGGYT
11	TRBV12-3/TRBV12-4	TRBJ1-4	ASRLGRYEKLF
13	TRBV12-3/TRBV12-4	TRBJ2-3	ASSSSRASTDAQY
12	TRBV20-1	TRBJ1-4	SARGGQLREKLF
15	TRBV4-1	TRBJ2-3	ASSQVGAGHNTDTQY
14	TRBV12-3/TRBV12-4	TRBJ2-6	ASSSQPGSGANVLT
12	TRBV6-2/TRBV6-3	TRBJ2-3	ASSLPDPGNTQY
12	TRBV7-9	TRBJ1-2	ASSPWTGNYGYT
11	TRBV12-3/TRBV12-4	TRBJ2-7	ASRPAHSYEQY
12	TRBV28	TRBJ2-3	ASKNRGGTDTQY
15	TRBV7-4	TRBJ2-6	ASIDDGDPSGANVLT
13	TRBV5-1	TRBJ2-2	ASSLVLGNTGELF
14	TRBV21-1	TRBJ2-5	ASSKVTDRTRETQY
13	TRBV15	TRBJ1-1	ATSGISGVLTEAF
12	TRBV20-1	TRBJ2-1	SLPTSGVYNEQF
9	TRBV23-1	NA	ARGTSAEQF
11	TRBV12-3/TRBV12-4	TRBJ1-2	ASSIQEFIGYT
13	TRBV6-5	TRBJ1-1	ASSSWDLRDTEAF
14	TRBV5-1	TRBJ2-1	ASSFRGPDSYNEQF
12	TRBV10-1	TRBJ2-3	ASSGTGGSNTQY
13	TRBV7-2	TRBJ2-3	ASNAGSLYTDTQY
12	TRBV6-1	TRBJ2-5	ASSSNLVQETQY